This TCR beta chain was recorded in a study of cytomegalovirus exposure and HLA in healthy donors. PCR involved 60 Vbeta and 13 Jbeta primers. TCRdb's copy holds only in-frame clones and misses some; the assay was immunoSEQ multiplex PCR. The sample includes some 140,000 clones, roughly 78% seen only once; the top ten take 6.5%. Details on this clone: The antigen is undetermined. One end of the junction is discordant with germline, which a read error may explain.

Study-wide results and caveats: When analyzed later, the rates of TCR association showed variation by HLA locus, with DRB1 the most and HLA-C the fewest. The study designated some 180 TCR beta chains cytomegalovirus-associated.

Per the germline V gene, CDR1 is DFQATT and CDR2 is SNEGSKA (reference sequence). CDR3 size: 11 residues. This clonotype originated in a man between 35 and 55 years old in good health and CMV-seropositive. The sample taken for sequencing was PBMCs. V gene TRBV20-1 combines with J gene TRBJ2-1; D gene ambiguous. The CDR3 reads CSASAPLHKIF. CDR3 in DNA: TGCAGTGCTAGTGCGCCCCTCCATAAAATCTTC.